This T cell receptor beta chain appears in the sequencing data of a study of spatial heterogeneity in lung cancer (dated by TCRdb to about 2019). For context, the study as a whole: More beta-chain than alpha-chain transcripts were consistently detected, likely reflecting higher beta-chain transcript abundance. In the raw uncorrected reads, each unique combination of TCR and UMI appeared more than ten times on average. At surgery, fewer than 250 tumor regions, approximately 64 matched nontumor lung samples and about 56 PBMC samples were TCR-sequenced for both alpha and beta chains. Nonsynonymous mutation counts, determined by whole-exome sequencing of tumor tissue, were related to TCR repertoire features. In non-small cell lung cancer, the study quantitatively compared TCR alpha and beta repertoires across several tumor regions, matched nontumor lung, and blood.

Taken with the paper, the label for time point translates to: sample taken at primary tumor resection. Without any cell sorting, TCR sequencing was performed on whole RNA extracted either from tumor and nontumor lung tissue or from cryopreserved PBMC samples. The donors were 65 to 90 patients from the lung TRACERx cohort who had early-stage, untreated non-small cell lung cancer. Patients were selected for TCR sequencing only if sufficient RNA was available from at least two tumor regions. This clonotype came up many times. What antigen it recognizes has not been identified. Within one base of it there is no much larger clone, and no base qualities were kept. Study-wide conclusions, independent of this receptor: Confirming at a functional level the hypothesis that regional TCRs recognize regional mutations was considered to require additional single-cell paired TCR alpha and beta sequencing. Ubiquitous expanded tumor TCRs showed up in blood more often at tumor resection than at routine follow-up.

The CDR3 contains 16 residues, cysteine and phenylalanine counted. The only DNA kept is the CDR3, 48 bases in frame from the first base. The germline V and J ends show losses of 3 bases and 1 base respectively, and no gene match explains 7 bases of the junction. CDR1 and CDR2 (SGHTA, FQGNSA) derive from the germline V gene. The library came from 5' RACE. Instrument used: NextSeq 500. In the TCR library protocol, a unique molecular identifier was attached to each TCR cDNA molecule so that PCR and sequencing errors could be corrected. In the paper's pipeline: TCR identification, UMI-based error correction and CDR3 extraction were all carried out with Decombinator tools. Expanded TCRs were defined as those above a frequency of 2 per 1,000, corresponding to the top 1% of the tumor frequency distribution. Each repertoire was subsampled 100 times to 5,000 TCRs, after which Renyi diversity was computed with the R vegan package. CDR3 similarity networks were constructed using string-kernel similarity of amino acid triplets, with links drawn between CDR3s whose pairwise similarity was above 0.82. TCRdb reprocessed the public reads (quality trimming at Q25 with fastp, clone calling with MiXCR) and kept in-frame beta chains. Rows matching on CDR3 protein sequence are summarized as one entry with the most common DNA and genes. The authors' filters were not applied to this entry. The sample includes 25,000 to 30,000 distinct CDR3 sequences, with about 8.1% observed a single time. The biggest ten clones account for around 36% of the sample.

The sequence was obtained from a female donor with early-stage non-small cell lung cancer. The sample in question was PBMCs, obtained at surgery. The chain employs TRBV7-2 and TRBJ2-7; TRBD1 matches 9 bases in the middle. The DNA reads TGTGCCAGCAGCTTGGGGGGACAGGGATTATCCTACGAGCAGTACTTC. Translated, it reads CASSLGGQGLSYEQYF.